A single sample gave rise to the 17 T cell receptor beta chains below, sequenced in a study of beta chain features in type 1 diabetes. Study-level results: There was a moderate but significant shortening of TCRB CDR3s in all four CD4+ subsets of Type 1 diabetes patients.

Their specific antigens are unknown. What was sequenced were expressed TCRB transcripts, since all of the isolated RNA had been reverse transcribed. TCRdb keeps only in-frame clones here, not all; method: immunoSEQ multiplex PCR. The table has around 250,000 clones, approximately 15% seen once; the top ten hold almost 0.02%. The material sequenced was naive CD4+ T cells from blood. These TCRs come from a man aged 30 to 39 with type 1 diabetes.

This clone was detected a few times. The sample carries other DNA sequences with the same CDR3. The chain has TRBV27 and TRBJ1-2, with TRBD1 identical over 9 bases. V shed 6 bases, J shed 2 bases, and the junction held 4 bases outside the gene matches. CDR3 size: 14 residues. Germline CDR1 MNHEY, CDR2 SMNVEV (reference sequence). The CDR3 DNA follows: TGTGCCAGCAGACGGACAGGGGACAACTATGGCTACACCTTC. Translated, it gives CASRRTGDNYGYTF.

The chain is built from TRBV5-4 and TRBJ2-5; D may be TRBD1 (5 bases). V dropped 4 bases and J dropped 4 bases, with 14 bases sitting between them. The CDR3 consists of 14 residues. Per germline, CDR1 SGHNT and CDR2 YYREEE (reference sequence). The CDR3 sequence is CASSPSLRGETQYF. The CDR3 nucleotides are TGTGCCAGCAGCCCGAGCCTTAGGGGAGAGACCCAGTACTTC.

J is TRBJ2-1 and V is TRBV2, with 9 bases fitting TRBD1. Germline V gene data show CDR1 as SNHLY and CDR2 as FYNNEI. The CDR3 runs to 17 residues. Trimming cost V 9 bases and J 2 bases; bases outside gene matches: 14. This CDR3 is CASKRPGTGHTYNEQFF. The CDR3 nucleotides read TGTGCCAGTAAACGTCCCGGGACAGGGCACACCTACAATGAGCAGTTCTTC.

The V and J genes are TRBV6-6 and TRBJ2-3, with TRBD2 identical over 8 bases. V shed 2 bases, J shed 3 bases, and the junction held 4 bases outside the gene matches. The germline gives CDR1 MNHNY, CDR2 SVGAGI (reference sequence). This CDR3 contains 15 residues. CDR3 nucleotide sequence: TGTGCCAGCAGTTACGGGCGGGGGGCAACAGATACGCAGTATTTT. It encodes CASSYGRGATDTQYF.

In its sample, this clone was seen a few times. The rearrangement joins TRBV30 to TRBJ2-3; TRBD2 matches at 13 bases. CDR1 and CDR2 (germline): GTSNPN, SVGIG (reference sequence). There are 16 residues in the CDR3. After removal of 3 bases from V and 3 bases from J, the junction contained 6 bases not matched to a gene. CDR3 sequence reads: CAWSTGTSGETDTQYF. The CDR3 nucleotides read TGTGCCTGGAGCACCGGGACTAGCGGGGAAACAGATACGCAGTATTTT. Based on the CDR3 plus reference TRBV30 and TRBJ2-3, the full variable domain is SQTIHQWPATLVQPVGSPLSLECTVEGTSNPNLYWYRQAAGRGLQLLFYSVGIGQISSEVPQNLSASRPQDRQFILSSKKLLLSDSGFYLCAWSTGTSGETDTQYFGPGTRLTVL.

The genes are TRBV2 and TRBJ2-1; D not certain. CDR3 length: 13 amino acids. Trimming shortened V by 6 bases and J by 9 bases, and 15 bases separated the two germline ends. Germline V gene data show CDR1 as SNHLY and CDR2 as FYNNEI. CDR3 sequence (DNA): TGTGCCAGCAGAGCCCCAAGCTACGGTGAGCAGTTCTTC. This translates into CASRAPSYGEQFF. The variable domain in full, with the rest retrieved from reference TRBV2 and TRBJ2-1, is EPEVTQTPSHQVTQMGQEVILRCVPISNHLYFYWYRQILGQKVEFLVSFYNNEISEKSEIFDDQFSVERPDGSNFTLKIRSTKLEDSAMYFCASRAPSYGEQFFGPGTRLTVL.

This rearrangement joins TRBV30 to TRBJ2-4, with TRBD1 identical over 9 bases. The CDR3 is 12 residues long. J was trimmed by 10 bases and V by 3 bases; bases with no gene match: 4. Germline CDR1 is GTSNPN and CDR2 is SVGIG (reference sequence). Written as DNA, the CDR3 is TGTGCCTGGAGGGGGACAGGGACAATTCAGTACTTC. This codes for CAWRGTGTIQYF.

The CDR3 loop is CASSSPLRPGANTGELFF. The DNA of the CDR3 is TGTGCCAGCAGTTCTCCTCTCCGCCCAGGCGCGAACACCGGGGAGCTGTTTTTT. This chain uses TRBV25-1 with TRBJ2-2; D gene unclear. Germline CDR1 is MGHDK and CDR2 is SYGVNS. With 5 bases removed from V and 0 bases from J, the gap between germline ends came to 19 bases. The CDR3 runs 18 residues.

The V and J genes are TRBV10-3 and TRBJ1-5, with TRBD1 as a possible D gene (6 bases). Germline V gene sequence: CDR1 ENHRY, CDR2 SYGVKD. The germline V and J ends were trimmed by 10 bases and 0 bases, with 13 bases remaining between them. This CDR3 has 14 residues. CDR3 in DNA: TGTGCCACCGGGAGGGGGGGTAGCAATCAGCCCCAGCATTTT. This codes for CATGRGGSNQPQHF.

There are a few counts of this clone. V and J are TRBV29-1 and TRBJ2-2, with 7 nucleotides matching TRBD1. Germline loops: CDR1 SQVTM, CDR2 ANQGSEA. The trim removed 4 bases at V and 3 bases at J, leaving 5 bases unmatched. The CDR3 runs 14 residues. For the CDR3, the DNA is TGCAGCGTTGGACAGGGCGCTTACACCGGGGAGCTGTTTTTT. Its translation is CSVGQGAYTGELFF.

In this sample, this clone turned up a few times. The chain joins TRBV15 to TRBJ1-2, with a possible D match to TRBD1 (5 bases). The CDR3 runs 16 residues. The V and J ends lost 1 base and 1 base respectively, with 13 bases between them. CDR1 LNHNV and CDR2 YYDKDF come from the germline V gene (reference sequence). In DNA form, the CDR3 reads TGTGCCACCAGCAGAGGACAGCCGGGCTTTAACTATGGCTACACCTTC. The encoded protein is CATSRGQPGFNYGYTF.

This clone has just a few counts. The chain uses TRBV7-9 and TRBJ1-1; unclear D gene. The CDR3 consists of 13 residues. Trimming cost V 5 bases and J 1 base, with 8 bases left between them. Germline V lookup: CDR1 SEHNR, CDR2 FQNEAQ (reference sequence). As DNA, the CDR3 is TGTGCCAGCAGCCCCCGGGAGAACACTGAAGCTTTCTTT. The encoded protein is CASSPRENTEAFF.

The chain couples TRBV4-3 to TRBJ2-5; TRBD2 matches at 14 bases. The germline CDR1 and CDR2 sequences are LGHNA and YSLEER. J was trimmed by 11 bases and V by 4 bases; bases with no gene match: 9. This CDR3 has 15 residues. The CDR3 is CASSPGTSGGWEQYF. Written as DNA, the CDR3 is TGCGCCAGCAGCCCGGGGACTAGCGGGGGATGGGAGCAGTACTTC.

This clone occurred a few times. This chain links TRBV18 with TRBJ2-1; D is possibly TRBD1 (5 bases). This CDR3 region has 13 residues. The ends were cut back, 0 bases at V and 12 bases at J, with 12 bases in the middle. Germline V CDR1 and CDR2: KGHSH, LQKENI. The CDR3 region has the DNA TGTGCCAGCTCACCACCGGACACAATGGGGCAGTTCTTC. Its protein product is CASSPPDTMGQFF. Full variable domain (rest looked up from reference TRBV18 and TRBJ2-1): NAGVMQNPRHLVRRRGQEARLRCSPMKGHSHVYWYRQLPEEGLKFMVYLQKENIIDESGMPKERFSAEFPKEGPSILRIQQVVRGDSAAYFCASSPPDTMGQFFGPGTRLTVL.

The rearrangement uses TRBV27 and TRBJ1-5; tentatively, D is TRBD1 (6 bases). There are 15 residues in the CDR3. CDR1 and CDR2 from the germline V gene are MNHEY and SMNVEV (reference sequence). V dropped 6 bases and J dropped 4 bases, with 16 bases sitting between them. This CDR3 is CASSLSGTKNQPQHF. CDR3 nucleotide sequence: TGTGCCAGCAGCCTCTCCGGGACAAAAAATCAGCCCCAGCATTTT.

A few counts support this clone. The V gene is TRBV18, the J gene TRBJ2-1; D may be TRBD2 (6 bases). The CDR3 consists of 15 residues. V was cut by 1 base and J by 2 bases, with 9 bases left in between. In germline, CDR1 is KGHSH, CDR2 LQKENI. The CDR3 bases are TGTGCCAGCTCACCACTCCCGGGGGCCTACAATGAGCAGTTCTTC. As protein: CASSPLPGAYNEQFF. The variable domain in full, with the rest retrieved from reference TRBV18 and TRBJ2-1, is NAGVMQNPRHLVRRRGQEARLRCSPMKGHSHVYWYRQLPEEGLKFMVYLQKENIIDESGMPKERFSAEFPKEGPSILRIQQVVRGDSAAYFCASSPLPGAYNEQFFGPGTRLTVL.

This rearrangement joins TRBV29-1 to TRBJ1-4, with 7 bases identical to TRBD1. Per germline, CDR1 SQVTM and CDR2 ANQGSEA. With V trimmed by 6 bases and J by 5 bases, 6 bases remained unmatched. This CDR3 is 13 amino acids long. The CDR3 region is CSVGTAPNEKLFF. The CDR3, as DNA: TGCAGCGTCGGGACAGCGCCGAATGAAAAACTGTTTTTT. The full variable domain, in which reference TRBV29-1 and TRBJ1-4 provide the parts outside the CDR3, is SAVISQKPSRDICQRGTSLTIQCQVDSQVTMMFWYRQQPGQSLTLIATANQGSEATYESGFVIDKFPISRPNLTFSTLTVSNMSPEDSSIYLCSVGTAPNEKLFFGSGTQLSVL.